This TCR beta chain is from a study of spatial heterogeneity in lung cancer (dated by TCRdb to the late 2010s). For the study in its entirety: Beta-chain transcripts were consistently detected in greater numbers than alpha-chain transcripts, which likely reflects a higher abundance of beta-chain transcripts. In the raw uncorrected reads, each unique combination of TCR and UMI appeared more than ten times on average. TCR alpha and beta repertoires were quantitatively compared across multiple tumor regions, matched nontumor lung and blood in non-small cell lung cancer. Nonsynonymous mutation counts, determined by whole-exome sequencing of tumor tissue, were related to TCR repertoire features. Both alpha and beta chains were TCR-sequenced in samples taken at surgery, namely 220 tumor regions, under 80 matched nontumor lung samples and approximately 58 PBMC samples.

On this clonotype: Its binding antigen is unknown. A much larger clone lies one base from this, so it may be a read error.

Study-wide conclusions, independent of this receptor: Additional single-cell paired TCR alpha and beta sequencing was considered necessary to confirm, at a functional level, the hypothesis that regional TCRs recognize regional mutations. Ubiquitous expanded tumor TCRs showed up in blood more often at tumor resection than at routine follow-up.

The method behind the library was 5' RACE. The reads were generated on a NextSeq 500. The TCR library protocol attached a unique molecular identifier to each TCR cDNA molecule to allow correction of PCR and sequencing errors. The original methods were these. Decombinator tools were used for TCR identification, UMI-based error correction and CDR3 extraction. Expanded TCRs were defined as those above a frequency of 2 per 1,000, corresponding to the top 1% of the tumor frequency distribution. Renyi diversity was calculated using the R vegan package after each repertoire was subsampled 100 times to 5,000 TCRs. To build CDR3 similarity networks, amino acid triplet string-kernel similarity was used, and CDR3s were connected when their pairwise similarity was above 0.82. The public reads were quality trimmed at Q25 with fastp and then assembled into clones with MiXCR by TCRdb, keeping productive beta chains. Identical CDR3 proteins give one entry, which carries the most common genes and DNA. None of the V and J calls come from the authors' own analysis; TCRdb made them. In all, the sample holds about 23,000 distinct CDR3 sequences, and 2.5% to 4% of those were seen once. The top ten constitute under 35% of the sample.

In light of the paper, this sample's time point label describes: sample taken at primary tumor resection. Whole RNA extracted from tumor and nontumor lung tissue, or from cryopreserved PBMC samples, was used for TCR sequencing without cell sorting. Donors were 72 patients with early-stage, untreated non-small cell lung cancer from the lung TRACERx cohort. A patient was chosen for TCR sequencing only when enough RNA was available from at least two tumor regions. The CDR3 numbers 12 residues from cysteine through phenylalanine. Here the CDR3 DNA is all that survives: 36 bases in frame from base 1. CDR1 and CDR2 were assigned from the germline V gene as SGHRS and YFSETQ. V loses 0 bases, J loses 6 bases, and the germline ends lie 6 bases apart.

The source of this sequence is a female donor with early-stage non-small cell lung cancer. The sequence links TRBV5-1 to TRBJ1-2; the D gene identity is not certain. Sequenced material: PBMCs, taken at surgery. This receptor carries the CDR3 CASSLGSDGYTF. The nucleotide sequence reads TGCGCCAGCAGCTTGGGGTCCGATGGCTACACCTTC.